Presented here are 10 T cell receptor beta chains from one specimen sequenced in a study of T-cell memory formation after mild COVID-19. One entry per CDR3 protein, called by TCRdb with MiXCR from the 5' RACE reads. The data contain around 510,000 distinct CDR3 sequences, less than 25% of them seen just once; the ten biggest clones take up about 8.7%. Specimen: PBMCs or a T cell subset sorted from them (not recorded which). The receptors stem from an adult woman who had mild COVID-19 (a few samples of this study predate the infection). Cell type and time point are not known.

On this clonotype itself: Germline and junction disagree at one end, which may indicate a read error. The rearrangement links TRBV6-1 to TRBJ1-1; 7 nucleotides match TRBD1. CDR1 is MNHNS and CDR2 is SASEGT in the germline V gene. The CDR3 is 13 amino acids. The CDR3 sequence is CASSRQGSTEDFF. CDR3 bases: TGTGCCAGCAGTAGACAGGGAAGTACTGAAGATTTCTTT.

The gene calls are TRBV29-1 and TRBJ1-5; perhaps TRBD1 as D (6 bases). The germline V gene encodes CDR1 SQVTM and CDR2 ANQGSEA. This CDR3 contains 16 residues. The V end was cut by 8 bases, the J end by 2 bases, with 22 bases between. The CDR3 spells CSLPDFRGGGNQPQHF. The CDR3 DNA is TGCAGCCTACCCGATTTTCGAGGGGGGGGCAATCAGCCCCAGCATTTT. The full variable domain, with the rest looked up from reference TRBV29-1 and TRBJ1-5, is SAVISQKPSRDICQRGTSLTIQCQVDSQVTMMFWYRQQPGQSLTLIATANQGSEATYESGFVIDKFPISRPNLTFSTLTVSNMSPEDSSIYLCSLPDFRGGGNQPQHFGDGTRLSIL.

This chain joins TRBV12-3 or TRBV12-4 and TRBJ2-1; TRBD2 matches at 9 bases. The CDR3 spans 14 residues. The V gene end was trimmed by 6 bases and the J gene end by 3 bases; junction bases not matched to a gene: 3. DNA of the CDR3: TGTGCCAGCAGCGGACTAGCGCGCTACAATGAGCAGTTCTTC. It codes for CASSGLARYNEQFF.

CDR3 in DNA: TGTGCCAGCAGCCGTCCCCTCGGACAGGCTAGCACAGATACGCAGTATTTT. Amino acid sequence: CASSRPLGQASTDTQYF. The chain is built from TRBV12-3 or TRBV12-4 and TRBJ2-3; 7 bases are shared with TRBD1. Trimming cost V 6 bases and J 0 bases; bases outside gene matches: 12. There are 17 residues in the CDR3.

The chain links TRBV30 to TRBJ1-1, with D perhaps TRBD1 (6 bases). Trimming removed 2 bases from V and 2 bases from J, with 18 bases in between. Germline loops: CDR1 GTSNPN, CDR2 SVGIG (reference sequence). This CDR3 contains 16 residues. This CDR3 is CAWSPLTGQTNTEAFF. In nucleotides, the CDR3 is TGTGCCTGGAGTCCCCTGACAGGCCAAACCAACACTGAAGCTTTCTTT. The full variable domain, its missing parts supplied by reference TRBV30 and TRBJ1-1, is SQTIHQWPATLVQPVGSPLSLECTVEGTSNPNLYWYRQAAGRGLQLLFYSVGIGQISSEVPQNLSASRPQDRQFILSSKKLLLSDSGFYLCAWSPLTGQTNTEAFFGQGTRLTVV.

Worth noting for this clonotype: A single base separates this from a much larger clone, so it may be a read error. The chain employs TRBV7-9 and TRBJ2-5; D may correspond to TRBD1 or TRBD2 (5 bases each). This CDR3 has 13 residues. Trimming removed 11 bases from V and 3 bases from J, with 16 bases in between. Germline V lookup: CDR1 SEHNR, CDR2 FQNEAQ (reference sequence). This CDR3 reads CAGRPWGKETQYF. DNA for the CDR3: TGTGCCGGCCGCCCTTGGGGGAAAGAGACCCAGTACTTC.

The chain is built from TRBV20-1 and TRBJ2-3; TRBD2 matches at 8 bases. With 5 bases clipped from V and 6 bases from J, the junction kept 13 bases outside the gene matches. From germline, CDR1 is DFQATT and CDR2 SNEGSKA (reference sequence). The CDR3 totals 15 residues. This CDR3 reads CSAPWTSRMADTQYF. The CDR3 nucleotides read TGCAGTGCTCCCTGGACTAGCAGAATGGCGGATACGCAGTATTTT.

CDR3 region: CSARPWGDYGYTF. The CDR3, as DNA: TGCAGCGCTAGGCCCTGGGGGGACTATGGCTACACCTTC. The chain employs TRBV29-1 and TRBJ1-2, with D possibly TRBD1 on 5 matching bases. V was trimmed by 7 bases and J by 3 bases, leaving 15 bases between them. From germline, CDR1 is SQVTM and CDR2 ANQGSEA. CDR3 length equals 13 residues.

This clonotype was picked up a small number of times. V is TRBV10-3 and J is TRBJ2-1; possible D gene TRBD2, 6 bases. The CDR3 has 17 amino acids. From germline, CDR1 is ENHRY and CDR2 SYGVKD. Trimming removed 3 bases at V and 1 base at J, with 16 bases between. The CDR3 here is CAISEGSGGVSYNEQFF. CDR3 sequence (DNA): TGTGCCATCAGTGAAGGTAGCGGAGGAGTATCCTACAATGAGCAGTTCTTC.

This clonotype was seen a few times. The chain carries TRBV5-4 and TRBJ2-7; 9 bases line up with TRBD1. The germline V gene encodes CDR1 SGHNT and CDR2 YYREEE (reference sequence). The CDR3 is made up of 14 amino acids. Trimming at V came to 4 bases and at J to 5 bases, leaving 7 bases not matched to a gene. The CDR3, as DNA: TGTGCCAGCAGCCCACAGGGGGCGTCGAACGAGCAGTACTTC. Protein sequence: CASSPQGASNEQYF. Looking up the rest from reference TRBV5-4 and TRBJ2-7 gives the full variable domain: ETGVTQSPTHLIKTRGQQVTLRCSSQSGHNTVSWYQQALGQGPQFIFQYYREEENGRGNFPPRFSGLQFPNYSSELNVNALELDDSALYLCASSPQGASNEQYFGPGTRLTVT.